In this sample, the clone carrying this T cell receptor beta chain turned up a few times. The antigen remains unidentified. The CDR3 has 15 amino acids. Germline V gene lookup returns CDR1 LGHNA and CDR2 YSLEER. Trimming took off 0 bases at V and 7 bases at J, with 15 bases between the two ends. TCRdb re-called the 5' RACE reads with MiXCR, one entry per CDR3 protein. The top ten clones hold under 25% of a sample with some 300,000 distinct CDR3 sequences, 20% to 25% of them seen once. This specimen belongs to a study of T-cell memory formation after mild COVID-19. Study-wide findings and caveats: Of the contracting clones, CD4+ ones lay mainly in CM and EM, and CD8+ ones in EMRA.

Material for sequencing was PBMCs or a T cell subset sorted from them (not recorded which). The origin of this receptor is a man between 18 and 29 years old who had mild COVID-19 (a few samples of this study predate the infection). Cell type and time point are not known. The rearrangement links TRBV4-3 to TRBJ2-5, with D possibly being TRBD2 (6 bases). The CDR3 is CASSQDWGDDATQYF. CDR3 nucleotide sequence: TGCGCCAGCAGCCAAGATTGGGGGGACGACGCGACCCAGTACTTC.